This TCR beta chain was profiled in a study of graft-versus-host responses after intestinal transplantation. Study in general: Recipients had multivisceral, liver-intestinal, or isolated intestinal transplants. All recipients were given anti-thymocyte globulin induction, and tacrolimus and steroids were then administered for around three years.

The length of the CDR3 is 15 residues. Looked up from germline, CDR1 is KGHSH and CDR2 is LQKENI. V gave up 3 bases and J gave up 7 bases; unmatched junction bases: 4. Sequenced by immunoSEQ multiplex PCR; TCRdb stores in-frame clones only, minus some. The data hold approximately 100,000 clones, with 90% observed a single time. Study-wide points: In recipient marrow, GvH clones were found, and some appeared first in ileum or blood.

On this clone: Its antigen is currently unknown.

The source is a human donor who received an intestinal transplant. Sequences were derived from unstimulated CD4+ T cells sorted from spleen or lymph node cells, sampled before intestinal transplant. The chain joins TRBV18 to TRBJ1-4, with 11 bases identical to TRBD1. CDR3 residues: CASSPDRGRGEKLFF. CDR3 sequence (DNA): TGTGCCAGCTCACCGGACAGGGGGCGAGGTGAAAAACTGTTTTTT. The full variable domain, with the rest looked up from reference TRBV18 and TRBJ1-4, is NAGVMQNPRHLVRRRGQEARLRCSPMKGHSHVYWYRQLPEEGLKFMVYLQKENIIDESGMPKERFSAEFPKEGPSILRIQQVVRGDSAAYFCASSPDRGRGEKLFFGSGTQLSVL.